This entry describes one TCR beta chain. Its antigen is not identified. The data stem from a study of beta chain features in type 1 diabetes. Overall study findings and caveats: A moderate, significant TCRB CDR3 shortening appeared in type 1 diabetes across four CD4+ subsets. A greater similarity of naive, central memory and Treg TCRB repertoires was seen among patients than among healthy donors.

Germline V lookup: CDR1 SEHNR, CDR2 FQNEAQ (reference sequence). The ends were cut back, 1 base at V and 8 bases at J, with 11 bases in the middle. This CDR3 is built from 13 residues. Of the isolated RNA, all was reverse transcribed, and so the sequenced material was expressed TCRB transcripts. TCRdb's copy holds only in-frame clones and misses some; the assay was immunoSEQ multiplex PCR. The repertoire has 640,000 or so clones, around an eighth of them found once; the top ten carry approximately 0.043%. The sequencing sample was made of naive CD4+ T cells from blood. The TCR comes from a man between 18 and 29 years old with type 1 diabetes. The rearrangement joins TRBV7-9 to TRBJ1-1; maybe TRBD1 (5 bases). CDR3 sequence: CASSLEGNPEAFF. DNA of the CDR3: TGTGCCAGCAGCTTAGAGGGGAACCCCGAAGCTTTCTTT.